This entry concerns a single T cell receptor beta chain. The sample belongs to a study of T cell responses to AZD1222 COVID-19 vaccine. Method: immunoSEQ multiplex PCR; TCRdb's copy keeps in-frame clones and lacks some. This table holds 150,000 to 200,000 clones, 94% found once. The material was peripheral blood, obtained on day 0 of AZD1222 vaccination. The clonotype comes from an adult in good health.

The CDR3 here is CASSAQRGSYEQYF. In nucleotides, the CDR3 is TGTGCCAGCAGCGCGCAGAGGGGCTCCTACGAGCAGTACTTC. The J gene is TRBJ2-7, the V gene TRBV7-9, with D possibly called TRBD1 or TRBD2 (5 bases each). V lost 5 bases, J lost 0 bases, and 11 bases lay in between. CDR1 is SEHNR and CDR2 is FQNEAQ in the germline V gene (reference sequence). The CDR3 loop spans 14 amino acids.